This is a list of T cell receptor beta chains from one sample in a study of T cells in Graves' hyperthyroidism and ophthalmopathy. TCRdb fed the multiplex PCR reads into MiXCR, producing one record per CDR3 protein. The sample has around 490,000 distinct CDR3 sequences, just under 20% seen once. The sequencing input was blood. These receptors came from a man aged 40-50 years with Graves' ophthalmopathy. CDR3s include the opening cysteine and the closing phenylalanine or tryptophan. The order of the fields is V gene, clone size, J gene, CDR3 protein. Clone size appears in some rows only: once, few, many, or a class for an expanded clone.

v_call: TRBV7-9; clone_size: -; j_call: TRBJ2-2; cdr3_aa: CASSLGTGFF
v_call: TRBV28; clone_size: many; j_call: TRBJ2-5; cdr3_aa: CASSPDRGHRTQYF
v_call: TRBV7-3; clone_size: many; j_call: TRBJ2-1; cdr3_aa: CASSLLPSVNNEQFF
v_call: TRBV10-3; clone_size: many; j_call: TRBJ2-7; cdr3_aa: CAISGQTYEQYF
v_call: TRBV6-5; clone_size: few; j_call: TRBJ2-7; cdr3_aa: CASSYSQRRVGYEQYF
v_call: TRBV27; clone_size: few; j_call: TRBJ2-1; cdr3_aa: CASSFSRAAGNEQFF
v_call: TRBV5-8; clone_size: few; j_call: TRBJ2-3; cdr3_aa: CASSLDRVGSGADTQYF
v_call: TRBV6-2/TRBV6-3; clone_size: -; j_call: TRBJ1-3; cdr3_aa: CASSYNGDIGNTIYF
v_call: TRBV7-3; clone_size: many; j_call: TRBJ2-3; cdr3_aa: CASSQLAGRTDTQYF
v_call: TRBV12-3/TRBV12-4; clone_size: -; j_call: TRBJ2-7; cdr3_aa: CASSPGTRQGTREQYF
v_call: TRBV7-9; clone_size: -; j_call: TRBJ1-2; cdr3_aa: CASSGEGTGGIYGYTF
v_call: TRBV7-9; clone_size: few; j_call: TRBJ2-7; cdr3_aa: CASSFTGTGYEQYF
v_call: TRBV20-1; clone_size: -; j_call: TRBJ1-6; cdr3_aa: CSANGQGHNSPLHF
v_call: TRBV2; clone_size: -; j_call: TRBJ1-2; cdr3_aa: CASSGQQTPNYGYTF
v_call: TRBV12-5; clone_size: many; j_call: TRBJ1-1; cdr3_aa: CASGGYEAFF
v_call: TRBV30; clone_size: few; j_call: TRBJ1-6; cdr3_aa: CAWRLTGSSPLHF
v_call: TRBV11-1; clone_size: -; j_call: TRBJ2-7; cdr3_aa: CASSQQSGGAGYEQYF
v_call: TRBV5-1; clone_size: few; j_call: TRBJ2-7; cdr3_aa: CASSFGSSGTYEQYF
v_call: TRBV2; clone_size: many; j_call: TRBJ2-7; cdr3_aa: CASSGGRSYEQYF
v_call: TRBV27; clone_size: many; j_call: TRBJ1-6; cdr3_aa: CASSRRVSAESNSPLHF
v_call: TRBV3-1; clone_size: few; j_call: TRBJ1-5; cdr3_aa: CASSREGGGQPQHF
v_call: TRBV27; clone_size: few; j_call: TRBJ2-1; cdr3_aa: CASRAEGGQFF
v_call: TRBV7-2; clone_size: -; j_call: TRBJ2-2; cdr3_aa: CASSPPPPDRVFF
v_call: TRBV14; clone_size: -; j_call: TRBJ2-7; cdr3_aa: CASSQDWTSGTVEQYF
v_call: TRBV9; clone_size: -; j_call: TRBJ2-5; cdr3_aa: CASSSPVADPQETQYF
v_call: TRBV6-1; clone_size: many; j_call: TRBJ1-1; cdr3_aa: CASRATLNTEAFF
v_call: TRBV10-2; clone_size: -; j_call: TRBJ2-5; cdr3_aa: CASRVPGTSGGQETQYF
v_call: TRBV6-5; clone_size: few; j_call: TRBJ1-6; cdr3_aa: CASSYSQIMGLRTRRNNSPLHF
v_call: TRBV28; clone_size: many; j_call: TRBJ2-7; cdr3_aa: CASSSRTGTGNAGTSYEQYF
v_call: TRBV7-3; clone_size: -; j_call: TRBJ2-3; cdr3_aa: CASSLTLPGGSTDTQYF
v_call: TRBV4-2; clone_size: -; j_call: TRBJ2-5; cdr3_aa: CASSQGGGGAVETQYF
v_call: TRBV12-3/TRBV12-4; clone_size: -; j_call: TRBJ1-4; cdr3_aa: CASRPRDTSNEKLFF
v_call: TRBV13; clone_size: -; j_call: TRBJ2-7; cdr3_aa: CASSLGPSRGEQYF
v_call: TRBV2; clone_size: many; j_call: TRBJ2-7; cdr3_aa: CASTPPTSPYEQYF
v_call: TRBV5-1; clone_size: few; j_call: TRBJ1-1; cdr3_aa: CASSFSLGNTEAFF
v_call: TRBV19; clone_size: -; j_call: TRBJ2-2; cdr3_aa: CASRKREYTGELFF
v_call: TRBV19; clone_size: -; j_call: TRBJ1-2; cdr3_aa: CASSIDQSTVHGYTF
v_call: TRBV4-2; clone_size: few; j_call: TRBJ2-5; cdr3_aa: CASSQDTRQAGQETQYF
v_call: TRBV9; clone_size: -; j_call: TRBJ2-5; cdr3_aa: CASSVAGGAETQYF
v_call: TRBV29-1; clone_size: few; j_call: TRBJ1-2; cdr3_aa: CSGGGQNCGYTF
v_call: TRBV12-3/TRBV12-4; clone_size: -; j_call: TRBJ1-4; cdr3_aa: CASSFGAGLEKLFF
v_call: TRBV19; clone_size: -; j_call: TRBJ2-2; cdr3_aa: CASTPIAGGITGELFF
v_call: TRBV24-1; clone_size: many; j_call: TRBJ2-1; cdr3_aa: CATSDSRLAGGPNAYNEQFF
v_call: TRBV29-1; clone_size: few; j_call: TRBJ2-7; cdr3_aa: CSVTDFYEQYF
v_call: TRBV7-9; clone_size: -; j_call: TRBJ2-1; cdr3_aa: CASKLDEGGVQFF
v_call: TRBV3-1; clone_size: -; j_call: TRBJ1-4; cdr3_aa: CASSQRQGYNEKLFF
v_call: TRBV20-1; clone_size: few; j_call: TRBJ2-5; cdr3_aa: CSARSSAPRPQETQYF
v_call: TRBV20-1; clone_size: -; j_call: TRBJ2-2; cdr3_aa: CSIYPLAGGPGELFF
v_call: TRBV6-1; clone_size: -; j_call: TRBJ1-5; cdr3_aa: CASGGQGAFGGNQPQHF
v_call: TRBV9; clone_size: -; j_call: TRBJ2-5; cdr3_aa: CASSVEEGVETQYF
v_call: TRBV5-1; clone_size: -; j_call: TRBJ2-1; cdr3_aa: CASSLGAGQVYNEQFF
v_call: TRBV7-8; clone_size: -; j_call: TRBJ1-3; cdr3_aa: CASSLVGQTNTIYF
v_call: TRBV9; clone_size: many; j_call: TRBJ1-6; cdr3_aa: CASSVGQGKNSPLHF
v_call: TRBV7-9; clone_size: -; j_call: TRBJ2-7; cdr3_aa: CASSSPSGSSYEQYF
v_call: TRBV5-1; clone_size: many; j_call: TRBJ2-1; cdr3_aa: CASSLVASGRVYNEQFF
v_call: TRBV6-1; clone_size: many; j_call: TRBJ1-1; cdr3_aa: CASRTGIEAFF
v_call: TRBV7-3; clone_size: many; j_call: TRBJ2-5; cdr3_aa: CASSLTGTTEETQYF
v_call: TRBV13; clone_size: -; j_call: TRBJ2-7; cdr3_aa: CASSLVRNSYEQYF
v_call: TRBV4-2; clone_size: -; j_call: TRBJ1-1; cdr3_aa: CASSQELTEAFF